This section outlines one T cell receptor beta chain sequence together with its context. Primers included in the PCR were 60 Vbeta and 13 Jbeta primers. This table comes from immunoSEQ multiplex PCR, and its TCRdb copy is limited to in-frame clones, with some not included. The data hold fewer than 200,000 clones, with more than 80% observed a single time. Participants comprised healthy donors of bone marrow. The entry originates in a study of cytomegalovirus exposure and HLA in healthy donors. Trimming removed 6 bases at V and 2 bases at J, with 11 bases between. The CDR3 runs 14 residues. Germline-derived CDR1 and CDR2 are LNHDA and SQIVND (reference sequence).

The sequenced sample consisted of PBMCs. The J gene is TRBJ1-5, the V gene TRBV19; D unclear. The clonotype comes from a woman younger than 30 in good health and CMV-seronegative. CDR3 sequence (DNA): TGTGCCAGTAGCGGCAACCGGGGCAATCAGCCCCAGCATTTT. The encoded protein is CASSGNRGNQPQHF. Supplemented by reference TRBV19 and TRBJ1-5, the full variable domain reads DGGITQSPKYLFRKEGQNVTLSCEQNLNHDAMYWYRQDPGQGLRLIYYSQIVNDFQKGDIAEGYSVSREKKESFPLTVTSAQKNPTAFYLCASSGNRGNQPQHFGDGTRLSIL.